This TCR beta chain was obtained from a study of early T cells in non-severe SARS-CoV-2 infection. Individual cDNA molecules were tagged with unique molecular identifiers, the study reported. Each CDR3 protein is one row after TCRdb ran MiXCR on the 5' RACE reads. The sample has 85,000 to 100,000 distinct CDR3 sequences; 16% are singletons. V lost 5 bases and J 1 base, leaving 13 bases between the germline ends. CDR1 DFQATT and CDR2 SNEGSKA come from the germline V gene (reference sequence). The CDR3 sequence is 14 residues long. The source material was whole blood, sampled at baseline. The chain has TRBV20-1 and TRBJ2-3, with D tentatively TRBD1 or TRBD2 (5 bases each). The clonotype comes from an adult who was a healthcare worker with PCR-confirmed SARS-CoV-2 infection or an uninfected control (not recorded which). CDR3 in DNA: TGCAGTGCTCGCAGGGTGCGGGGCACAGATACGCAGTATTTT. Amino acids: CSARRVRGTDTQYF.